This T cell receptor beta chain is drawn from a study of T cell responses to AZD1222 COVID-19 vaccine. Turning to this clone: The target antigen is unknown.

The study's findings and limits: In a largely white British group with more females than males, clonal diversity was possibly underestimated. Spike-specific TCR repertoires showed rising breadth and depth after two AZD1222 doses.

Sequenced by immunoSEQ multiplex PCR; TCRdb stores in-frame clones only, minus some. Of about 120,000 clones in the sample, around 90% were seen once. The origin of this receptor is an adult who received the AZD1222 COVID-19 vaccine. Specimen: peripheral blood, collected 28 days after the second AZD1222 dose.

This CDR3 reads CASSESTYDGYTF. Here the CDR3 DNA reads TGCGCCAGCAGTGAGTCGACGTATGATGGCTACACCTTC. V gene TRBV10-2 combines with J gene TRBJ1-2; no firm D call. The CDR3 runs to 13 residues. V was trimmed by 0 bases and J by 6 bases, leaving 8 bases between them. Germline V lookup: CDR1 WSHSY, CDR2 SAAADI.